This T cell receptor beta chain was profiled in a study of identical twins. Whole-study findings and limits: Out-of-frame TCR alpha sharing in monozygotic twins exceeded recombination model predictions.

The CDR3 loop spans 15 amino acids. Germline CDR1 and CDR2: SGHTA and FQGNSA. The V and J ends lost 7 bases and 7 bases, in that order; junction bases with no gene match: 13. TCRdb used MiXCR to reprocess the 5' RACE reads, holding one entry per CDR3 protein. This table has about 660,000 distinct CDR3 sequences, roughly 8% appearing once. This clonotype occurred many times. Its antigen is unknown. This sample was shared with a second study, whose subject was yellow fever vaccine responses in identical twins.

The sequence was obtained from a woman aged 18-29 years in good health. The sample consisted of PBMCs. The chain has TRBV7-2 and TRBJ2-1, with 7 bases identical to TRBD2. The CDR3 coding sequence is TGTGCCAGCACCTTGACTAGCAGGATTGGGAATGAGCAGTTCTTC. It codes for CASTLTSRIGNEQFF.